Shown below are 21 T cell receptor beta chains from a single sample sequenced in a study of human thymus T cells. Using immunoSEQ multiplex PCR, the repertoire was profiled, and TCRdb retains in-frame clones only, with some absent. The sample yields around 120,000 clones, 90% to 95% seen once. From resections taken during corrective heart surgery, the thymus tissue was obtained. Sample: thymus tissue. Source of these receptors: a boy less than two years old with a congenital heart defect but otherwise immunologically healthy.

The chain couples TRBV9 to TRBJ2-3; D gene unclear. The CDR3 totals 15 residues. Germline V CDR1 and CDR2: SGDLS, YYNGEE. V was shortened by 3 bases and J by 6 bases, with 17 bases between the two germline ends. CDR3 nucleotide sequence: TGTGCCAGCAGCGCTATTTCTAACTTAGTGGATACGCAGTATTTT. Translation gives CASSAISNLVDTQYF.

V usage is TRBV20-1 and J usage is TRBJ2-1, with TRBD2 as a possible D gene (6 bases). Trimming cost V 6 bases and J 6 bases, with 9 bases left between them. The CDR3 has 11 amino acids. Germline assignment: CDR1 DFQATT and CDR2 SNEGSKA (reference sequence). The CDR3: CSAPGGNEQFF. For the CDR3, the DNA is TGCAGTGCACCCGGGGGCAATGAGCAGTTCTTC.

This sequence joins TRBV28 and TRBJ1-2, with 8 bases fitting TRBD1. This CDR3 contains 16 residues. The V segment lost 4 bases and the J segment 10 bases; nucleotides outside the gene matches: 17. The germline gives CDR1 MDHEN, CDR2 SYDVKM. As DNA, the CDR3 is TGTGCCAGCAGTTCCCTGACAGGGGATAGGAACGGAGCCTACACCTTC. Translating it yields CASSSLTGDRNGAYTF.

The chain recombines TRBV4-1 with TRBJ2-2; weak D call: TRBD1 (6 bases). Germline V lookup: CDR1 MGHRA, CDR2 YSYEKL. There are 15 residues in the CDR3. The V end was cut by 5 bases, the J end by 0 bases, with 10 bases between. Written as DNA, the CDR3 is TGCGCCAGCAGCAAGGGGGTCTCGAACACCGGGGAGCTGTTTTTT. Its protein product is CASSKGVSNTGELFF.

J is TRBJ2-7 and V is TRBV18, with D perhaps matching TRBD1 (5 bases). CDR1 and CDR2 from the germline V gene are KGHSH and LQKENI. V dropped 0 bases and J dropped 3 bases, with 12 bases sitting between them. The CDR3 extends over 15 amino acids. CDR3 in amino acids: CASSPPLQAGYEQYF. As DNA, the CDR3 is TGTGCCAGCTCACCACCGTTACAGGCTGGCTACGAGCAGTACTTC.

V is TRBV5-1 and J is TRBJ1-1; no clear D. Germline loops: CDR1 SGHRS, CDR2 YFSETQ. The V and J ends lost 1 base and 5 bases respectively, with 12 bases between them. This CDR3 is 14 amino acids long. The CDR3 protein is CASSLFDKGTEAFF. CDR3 nucleotides: TGCGCCAGCAGCTTGTTTGACAAAGGGACTGAAGCTTTCTTT.

The gene calls are TRBV4-1 and TRBJ1-2, with unresolved D. The V gene lost 1 base and the J gene lost 3 bases, with 9 bases spanning the gap. CDR1 is MGHRA, CDR2 YSYEKL, per germline. This CDR3 region has 14 residues. This chain's CDR3 is CASSQVFVDYGYTF. CDR3 in DNA: TGCGCCAGCAGCCAAGTGTTCGTCGACTATGGCTACACCTTC.

The V and J genes are TRBV30 and TRBJ2-7; a possible D gene is TRBD1 (5 bases). Trimming shortened V by 2 bases and J by 0 bases, and 11 bases separated the two germline ends. CDR3 length equals 14 residues. Germline lookup yields CDR1 GTSNPN and CDR2 SVGIG (reference sequence). The CDR3, as DNA: TGTGCCTGGAGTCTACAGGAAAGCTCCTACGAGCAGTACTTC. Protein: CAWSLQESSYEQYF.

The chain uses TRBV19 and TRBJ2-1, with 9 bases matching TRBD1. CDR1 is LNHDA and CDR2 is SQIVND in the germline V gene (reference sequence). The CDR3 contains 16 residues. The junction had 11 bases not matched to a gene; V was cut back by 1 base and J by 10 bases. The CDR3 is CASSIVGDRAFVEQFF. The DNA for the CDR3 is TGTGCCAGTAGTATAGTGGGGGACAGGGCCTTCGTGGAGCAGTTCTTC.

The genes are TRBV6-1 and TRBJ2-1; 7 bases map to TRBD2. The V and J ends lost 0 bases and 3 bases, in that order; junction bases with no gene match: 5. The CDR3 is 16 amino acids. Germline CDR1 is MNHNS and CDR2 is SASEGT. CDR3 DNA sequence: TGTGCCAGCAGTGAAGCTCGGACTAGGGGCTACAATGAGCAGTTCTTC. Protein product: CASSEARTRGYNEQFF.

V gene TRBV30 combines with J gene TRBJ1-5, with TRBD1 matching 7 bases. V lost 3 bases to trimming and J lost 2 bases; unmatched junction nucleotides: 1. Germline V gene lookup returns CDR1 GTSNPN and CDR2 SVGIG (reference sequence). This CDR3 is built from 13 residues. CDR3 region: CAWSDRGNQPQHF. In DNA, the CDR3 is TGTGCCTGGAGCGACAGGGGCAATCAGCCCCAGCATTTT.

The rearrangement links TRBV19 to TRBJ1-2; TRBD1 might be the D (6 bases). V lost 4 bases and J lost 8, with 14 bases in between. The CDR3 is 13 residues long. Germline CDR1 reads LNHDA; CDR2 reads SQIVND (reference sequence). The DNA of the CDR3 is TGTGCCAGTAGTACTCCAAGGGACAACGGCTACACCTTC. It encodes CASSTPRDNGYTF.

The chain uses TRBV30 and TRBJ2-5; 7 bases fit TRBD2. CDR1 and CDR2 from the germline V gene are GTSNPN and SVGIG (reference sequence). The CDR3 covers 12 residues. The V gene end was trimmed by 5 bases and the J gene end by 5 bases; junction bases not matched to a gene: 5. The CDR3 coding sequence is TGTGCCTGGGGACTAGTCGGGGAGACCCAGTACTTC. It is translated as CAWGLVGETQYF.

V is TRBV12-5 and J is TRBJ2-7; D possibly corresponds to TRBD2 (5 bases). The CDR3 is 15 residues long. Trimming removed 6 bases at V and 2 bases at J, with 17 bases between. Looked up from germline, CDR1 is LGHNT and CDR2 is FRNRAP. In nucleotides, the CDR3 is TGTGCTAGTGGCGGCCCCGGACTTCTCCCCTACGAGCAGTACTTC. It yields the protein CASGGPGLLPYEQYF.

V usage is TRBV19 and J usage is TRBJ1-5; D call uncertain. The CDR3 totals 14 residues. CDR1 is LNHDA, CDR2 SQIVND, per germline (reference sequence). The V and J ends lost 5 bases and 8 bases respectively, with 16 bases between them. This CDR3 reads CASSRPGGNEPQHF. In nucleotides, the CDR3 is TGTGCCAGTAGTCGTCCGGGCGGGAACGAGCCCCAGCATTTT.

The chain links TRBV10-3 to TRBJ2-5; no clear D. Germline V gene lookup returns CDR1 ENHRY and CDR2 SYGVKD. The CDR3 runs to 16 residues. Deletions cut 4 bases from V and 5 bases from J, with 20 bases between. The CDR3 reads CAISGSSSGPQETQYF. CDR3 coding DNA: TGTGCCATCAGTGGAAGCTCTAGTGGACCACAGGAGACCCAGTACTTC.

V gene TRBV28 combines with J gene TRBJ1-5, with D unclear. Trimming took off 8 bases at V and 1 base at J, with 6 bases between the two ends. This CDR3 is built from 12 residues. The germline CDR1 and CDR2 sequences are MDHEN and SYDVKM. The CDR3 DNA follows: TGTGCCAGCTCAGACAGCAATCAGCCCCAGCATTTT. Translation: CASSDSNQPQHF.

The chain is built from TRBV15 and TRBJ2-7; possibly TRBD2 for D (6 bases). V lost 5 bases and J 0 bases, leaving 20 bases between the germline ends. Looked up from germline, CDR1 is LNHNV and CDR2 is YYDKDF (reference sequence). This CDR3 spans 17 amino acids. Written as DNA, the CDR3 is TGTGCCACCAGCGGTAGACTTTACGGGGGTTACTCCTACGAGCAGTACTTC. As protein: CATSGRLYGGYSYEQYF.

The rearrangement uses TRBV9 and TRBJ1-1; no clear D gene. Trimming removed 0 bases from V and 3 bases from J, with 6 bases in between. This CDR3 has 13 amino acids. Germline CDR1 is SGDLS and CDR2 is YYNGEE. CDR3 DNA sequence: TGTGCCAGCAGCGTAGTCGGGGACACTGAAGCTTTCTTT. Protein: CASSVVGDTEAFF.

The chain has TRBV4-2 and TRBJ1-4, with a tentative D call TRBD1 (5 bases). V was pared by 0 bases and J by 8 bases, with 16 bases between. Germline CDR1 is LGHNA and CDR2 is YNFKEQ. The CDR3 sequence is 16 residues long. The CDR3 sequence is CASSQDFGRDGEKLFF. The CDR3 DNA follows: TGTGCCAGCAGCCAAGATTTCGGGAGGGACGGCGAAAAACTGTTTTTT.

V usage is TRBV28 and J usage is TRBJ2-7; possibly TRBD2 for D (6 bases). This CDR3 has 13 amino acids. Trimming stripped 3 bases from V and 7 bases from J, with 13 bases between. Germline CDR1 reads MDHEN; CDR2 reads SYDVKM. CDR3 nucleotide sequence: TGTGCCAGCAGTTTTAGCGAGGGGAGGGAGCAGTACTTC. The encoded protein is CASSFSEGREQYF.